The present entry profiles one TCR beta chain with its context. The target antigen is unknown. This sample was taken from a study of CD8+ T cells in alopecia areata. Overall study context: The authors scored treated patients' severity by affected scalp percentage. Study results and caveats: On tofacitinib, scalp and blood still held many of the expanded lesional clones.

The CDR3 totals 15 residues. The V gene's germline CDR1 is LGHNA and CDR2 YNFKEQ. Trimming removed 2 bases from V and 6 bases from J, with 15 bases in between. The treatment denotes: oral pan-JAK inhibitor, 5-10 mg twice daily. It was from alopecia areata patients that lesional scalp punch biopsies and peripheral blood were collected. Extraction of RNA preceded its reverse transcription into cDNA, which served as the sequencing template. Libraries were prepared by immunoSEQ multiplex PCR; TCRdb keeps only in-frame clonotypes and omits some of them. Among approximately 180,000 clones listed, around three fifths were seen once.

The sample consisted of CD4+ T cells sorted from blood, taken at week 49, from a patient treated with tofacitinib. This TCR was sampled from a human donor with alopecia areata. This chain links TRBV4-2 with TRBJ2-3; D not resolved. CDR3 loop: CASSQSRSEGDTQYF. The CDR3 nucleotides are TGTGCCAGCAGCCAAAGTCGGTCGGAAGGGGATACGCAGTATTTT.